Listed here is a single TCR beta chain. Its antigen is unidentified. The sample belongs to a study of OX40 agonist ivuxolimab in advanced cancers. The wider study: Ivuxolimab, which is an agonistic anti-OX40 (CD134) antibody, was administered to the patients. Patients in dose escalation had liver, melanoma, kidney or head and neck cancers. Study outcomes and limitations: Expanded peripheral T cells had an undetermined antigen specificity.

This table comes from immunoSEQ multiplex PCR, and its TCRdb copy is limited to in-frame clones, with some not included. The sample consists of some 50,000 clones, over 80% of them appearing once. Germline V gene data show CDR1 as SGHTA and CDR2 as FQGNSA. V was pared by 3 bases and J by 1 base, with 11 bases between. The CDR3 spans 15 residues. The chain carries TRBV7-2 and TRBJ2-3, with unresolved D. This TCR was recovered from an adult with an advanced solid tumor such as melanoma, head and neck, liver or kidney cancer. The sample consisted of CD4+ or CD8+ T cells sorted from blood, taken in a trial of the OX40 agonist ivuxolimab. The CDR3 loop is CASSFNPLRTDTQYF. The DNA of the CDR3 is TGTGCCAGCAGCTTCAACCCTTTACGCACAGATACGCAGTATTTT.